This T cell receptor (beta chain) originates from a study of T cells in localized non-small cell lung cancer. Libraries were prepared by immunoSEQ multiplex PCR; TCRdb keeps only in-frame clonotypes and omits some of them. Of fewer than 40,000 clones listed, approximately 90% are singletons. The CDR3 loop spans 13 amino acids. Per the germline V gene, CDR1 is MNHEY and CDR2 is SVGAGI. V lost 8 bases, J lost 1 base, and 9 bases lay in between. Sequencing used peripheral blood mononuclear cells, obtained before any cancer treatment. The V gene is TRBV6-5, the J gene TRBJ1-5; the D is unclear. This receptor was identified in a man aged 35-69 years with stage III lung adenocarcinoma. The CDR3 here is CASGPPSNQPQHF. The CDR3 bases are TGTGCCAGCGGACCACCGAGCAATCAGCCCCAGCATTTT.